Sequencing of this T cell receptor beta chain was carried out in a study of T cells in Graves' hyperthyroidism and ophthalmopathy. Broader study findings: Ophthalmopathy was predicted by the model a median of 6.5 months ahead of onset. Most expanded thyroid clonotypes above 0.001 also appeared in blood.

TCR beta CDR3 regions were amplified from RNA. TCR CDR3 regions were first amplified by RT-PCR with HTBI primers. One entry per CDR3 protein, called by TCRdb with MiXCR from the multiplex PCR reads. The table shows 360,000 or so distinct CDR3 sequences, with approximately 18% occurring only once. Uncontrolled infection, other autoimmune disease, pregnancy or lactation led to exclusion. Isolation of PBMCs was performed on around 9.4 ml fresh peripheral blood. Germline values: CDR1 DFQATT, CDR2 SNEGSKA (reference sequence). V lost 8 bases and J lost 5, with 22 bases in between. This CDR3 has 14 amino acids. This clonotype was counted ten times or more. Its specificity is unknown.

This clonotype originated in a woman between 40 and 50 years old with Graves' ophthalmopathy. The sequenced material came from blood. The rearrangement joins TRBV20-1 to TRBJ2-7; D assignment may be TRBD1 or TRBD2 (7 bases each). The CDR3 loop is CSSSRGAGGDEQYF. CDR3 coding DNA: TGCAGTAGTAGCCGAGGGGCAGGGGGGGACGAGCAGTACTTC.